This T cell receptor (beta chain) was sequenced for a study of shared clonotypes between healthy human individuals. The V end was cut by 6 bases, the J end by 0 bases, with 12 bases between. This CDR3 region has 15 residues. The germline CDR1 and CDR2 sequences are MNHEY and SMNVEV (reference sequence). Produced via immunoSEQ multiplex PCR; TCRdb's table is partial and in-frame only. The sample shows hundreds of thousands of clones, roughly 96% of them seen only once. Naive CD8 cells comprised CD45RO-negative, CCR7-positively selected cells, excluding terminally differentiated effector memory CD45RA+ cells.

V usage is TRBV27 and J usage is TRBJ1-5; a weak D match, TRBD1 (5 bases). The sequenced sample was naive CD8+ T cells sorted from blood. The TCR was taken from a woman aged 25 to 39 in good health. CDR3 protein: CASSRQPYSNQPQHF. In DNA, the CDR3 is TGTGCCAGCAGCCGACAGCCATATAGCAATCAGCCCCAGCATTTT.